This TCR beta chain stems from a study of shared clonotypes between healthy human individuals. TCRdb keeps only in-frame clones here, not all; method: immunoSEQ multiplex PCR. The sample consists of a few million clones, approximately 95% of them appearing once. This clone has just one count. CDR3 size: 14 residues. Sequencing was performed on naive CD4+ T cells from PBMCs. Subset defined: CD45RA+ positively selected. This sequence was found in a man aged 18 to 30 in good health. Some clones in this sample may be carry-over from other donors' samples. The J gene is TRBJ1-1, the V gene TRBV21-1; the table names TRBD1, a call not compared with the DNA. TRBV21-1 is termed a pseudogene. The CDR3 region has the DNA TGTGCCAGCAGCCACAGGGGGTACTACGCTGAAGCTTTCTTT. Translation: CASSHRGYYAEAFF.